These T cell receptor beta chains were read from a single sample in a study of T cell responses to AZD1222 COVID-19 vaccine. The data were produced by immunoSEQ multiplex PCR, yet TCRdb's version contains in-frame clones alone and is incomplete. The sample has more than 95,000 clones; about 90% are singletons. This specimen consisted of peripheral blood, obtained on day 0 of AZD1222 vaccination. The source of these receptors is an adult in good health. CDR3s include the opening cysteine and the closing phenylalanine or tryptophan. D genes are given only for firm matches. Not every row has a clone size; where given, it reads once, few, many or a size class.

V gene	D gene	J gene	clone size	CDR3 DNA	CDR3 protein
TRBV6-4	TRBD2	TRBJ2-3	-	TGTGCCAGCAGTGACTCGCTAGCGGGAGTAGATACGCAGTATTTT	CASSDSLAGVDTQYF
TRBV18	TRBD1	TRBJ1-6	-	TGTGCCAGCTCGGCCGAGGGGGCACGGTATTCACCCCTCCACTTT	CASSAEGARYSPLHF
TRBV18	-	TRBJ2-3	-	TGTGCCAGCTCACGAAGCGGCACAGATACGCAGTATTTT	CASSRSGTDTQYF
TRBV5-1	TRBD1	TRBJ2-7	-	TGCGCCAGCAGCGTAGGAGCGCTTCCGGGACAGGGCAACGAGCAGTACTTC	CASSVGALPGQGNEQYF
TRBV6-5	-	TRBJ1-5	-	TGTGCCAGTGGGCAGGGATTTAATCAGCCCCAGCATTTT	CASGQGFNQPQHF
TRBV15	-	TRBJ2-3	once	TGTGCCACCAGCAGAGATAACCTGGATACGCAGTATTTT	CATSRDNLDTQYF
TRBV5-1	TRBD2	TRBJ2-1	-	TGCGCCAGCAGCTTTCTAGCGGCCAATGAGCAGTTCTTC	CASSFLAANEQFF
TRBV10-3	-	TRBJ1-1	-	TGTGCCATCAAACAGGCAGTGGGGACTGAAGCTTTCTTT	CAIKQAVGTEAFF
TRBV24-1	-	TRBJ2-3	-	TGTGCCACCAGTGTAGCCGGATTCACAGATACGCAGTATTTT	CATSVAGFTDTQYF
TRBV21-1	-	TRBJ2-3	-	TGTGCCAGCAGCAAAGCGCTTTATGGTAGCGGGAGGACAGATACGCAGTATTTT	CASSKALYGSGRTDTQYF
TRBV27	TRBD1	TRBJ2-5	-	TGTGCCAGCAGGCTCTTGGACAGGGCCAGTGAGACCCAGTACTTC	CASRLLDRASETQYF
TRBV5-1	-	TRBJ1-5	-	TGCGCCAGCAGCTTGGCGGGGGTAGGGCAGCCCCAGCATTTT	CASSLAGVGQPQHF
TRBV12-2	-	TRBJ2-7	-	TGTGCAAGTCGCCACCCCCGGAGGCAGGGGCCTTTCTACGAGCAGTACTTC	CASRHPRRQGPFYEQYF
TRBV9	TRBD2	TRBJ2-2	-	TGTGCCAGCAGCGTCACTAGCGGGAGTGGGACCGGGGAGCTGTTTTTT	CASSVTSGSGTGELFF
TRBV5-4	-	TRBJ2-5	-	TGTGCCAGCAGCCCCAACAGCGTTGGCGCCAAAGAGACCCAGTACTTC	CASSPNSVGAKETQYF
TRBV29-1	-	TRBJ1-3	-	TGCAGCGTTCATCAGCCAGCCTCTGGAAACACCATATATTTT	CSVHQPASGNTIYF
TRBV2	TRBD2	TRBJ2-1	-	TGTGCCAGCAGTTATGTGCGGGAGGCTGAGCAGTTCTTC	CASSYVREAEQFF
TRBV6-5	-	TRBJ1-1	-	TGTGCCAGCAGTTACCACAATGAGGGGAGGGTAGCCTCGTTT	CASSYHNEGRVASF
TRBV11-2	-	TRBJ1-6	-	TGTGCCAGCAGCTTAGAGTCAGGGAATCTTTCACCCCTCCACTTT	CASSLESGNLSPLHF
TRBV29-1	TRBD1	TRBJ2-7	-	TGCAGCGTAGGCGGACAGGGACTCCGGGAGCAGTACTTC	CSVGGQGLREQYF
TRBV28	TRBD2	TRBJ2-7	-	TGTGCCAGCGGGGGCGGGAGGTTGTACGAGCAGTACTTC	CASGGGRLYEQYF
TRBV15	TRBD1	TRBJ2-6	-	TGTGCCACCAGCAGAGGCCGACAGGGGGCCGGGGCCAACGTCCTGACTTTC	CATSRGRQGAGANVLTF
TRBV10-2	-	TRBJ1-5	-	TGCGCCAGCAATGGGGGGTTATTGAATCAGCCCCAGCATTTT	CASNGGLLNQPQHF
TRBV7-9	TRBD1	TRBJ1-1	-	TGTGCCAGCAGCCCCCCGACAGGGGCCCCTGAAGCTTTCTTT	CASSPPTGAPEAFF
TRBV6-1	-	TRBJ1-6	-	TGTGCCAGCAGTGCCCGGACGGCCAGCTCCTATAATTCACCCCTCCACTTT	CASSARTASSYNSPLHF
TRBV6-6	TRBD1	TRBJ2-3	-	TGTGCCAGCACCCTACAGGAGACAGGGGTTCCGGATACGCAGTATTTT	CASTLQETGVPDTQYF
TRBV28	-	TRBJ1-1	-	TGTGCCGGGTCATTCGGAGGGACACCATATGACACTGAAGCTTTCTTT	CAGSFGGTPYDTEAFF
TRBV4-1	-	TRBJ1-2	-	TGCGCCAGCAGCCGCTCCCCCCAGGGGACGAACTATGGCTACACCTTC	CASSRSPQGTNYGYTF
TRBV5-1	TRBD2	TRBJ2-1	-	TGCGCCAGCAGCCCGCACATAGCGGGAGGGCCCTACAATGAGCAGTTCTTC	CASSPHIAGGPYNEQFF
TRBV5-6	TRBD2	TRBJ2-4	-	TGTGCCAGCAGCCAGATCACGGGAGGGCCGGGCTACAAAAACATTCAGTACTTC	CASSQITGGPGYKNIQYF
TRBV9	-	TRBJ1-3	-	TGTGCCAGCAGCCCAAGTGGGGTTCTCCGAGACTCTGGAAACACCATATATTTT	CASSPSGVLRDSGNTIYF
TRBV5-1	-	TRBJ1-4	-	TGCGCCAGCAGCTTGCAAGGGAGTCCTGATGAAAAACTGTTTTTT	CASSLQGSPDEKLFF
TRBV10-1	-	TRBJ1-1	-	TGCGCCAGCAGTGACGTCAGTCTCCATATGAACACTGAAGCTTTCTTT	CASSDVSLHMNTEAFF
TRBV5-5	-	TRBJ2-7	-	TGTGCCAGCAGCCGTCCGACAGAGTGGGGGCTATACGAGCAGTACTTC	CASSRPTEWGLYEQYF
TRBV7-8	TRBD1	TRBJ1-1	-	TGTGCCAGCAGCTCGCCCGGGACAGGGGGCACTGAAGCTTTCTTT	CASSSPGTGGTEAFF